The 7 T cell receptor beta chains reported below all come from one sample, sequenced in a study of spatial heterogeneity in lung cancer. TCRdb re-called the 5' RACE reads through MiXCR, storing one row per CDR3 protein. Here the sample spans tens of thousands of distinct CDR3 sequences, 9% to 10% being singletons. Time point meaning: blood at routine non-recurrence follow-up after resection. This specimen was PBMCs, taken at follow-up. The receptors were gathered from a male donor with early-stage non-small cell lung cancer.

As concerns this clonotype: At one end, the junction sequence differs from germline, possibly due to a read error. The chain uses TRBV20-1 and TRBJ1-2, with TRBD1 matching over 7 bases. Germline V gene lookup returns CDR1 DFQATT and CDR2 SNEGSKA (reference sequence). The CDR3 is made up of 17 amino acids. The CDR3 sequence is CSARGAGGRQGPFFISF. The CDR3 bases are TGCAGTGCTAGGGGCGCAGGGGGAAGACAGGGACCTTTCTTTATCTCCTTC.

The chain combines TRBV20-1 with TRBJ2-7; TRBD2 aligns across 11 bases. CDR1 and CDR2 from the germline V gene are DFQATT and SNEGSKA (reference sequence). The CDR3 totals 14 residues. With V trimmed by 5 bases and J by 1 base, 4 bases remained unmatched. In nucleotides, the CDR3 is TGCAGTGCTTCTAGCGGGGGGTCTTCCTACGAGCAGTACTTC. It codes for CSASSGGSSYEQYF.

The CDR3 nucleotides are TGTGCCAGCAGCTTAGGGGGCTCCTATAATTCACCCCTCCACTTT. Amino acids: CASSLGGSYNSPLHF. V usage is TRBV7-2 and J usage is TRBJ1-6; no clear D gene. The CDR3 spans 15 residues. The ends were cut back, 1 base at V and 0 bases at J, with 4 bases in the middle. Per the germline V gene, CDR1 is SGHTA and CDR2 is FQGNSA. The complete variable domain, with remaining parts taken from reference TRBV7-2 and TRBJ1-6, reads GAGVSQSPSNKVTEKGKDVELRCDPISGHTALYWYRQSLGQGLEFLIYFQGNSAPDKSGLPSDRFSAERTGGSVSTLTIQRTQQEDSAVYLCASSLGGSYNSPLHFGNGTRLTVT.

A word on this clonotype: A much larger clone differs by one base, so this may be a read error. The rearrangement uses TRBV28 and TRBJ1-1; no reliable D call. Germline lookup yields CDR1 MDHEN and CDR2 SYDVKM. The CDR3 extends over 11 amino acids. Here the CDR3 DNA reads TGTGCCAGCGGTTTCTACGCTGAAGCTTTCTTT. This codes for CASGFYAEAFF.

This clonotype showed up just a few times. V gene TRBV28 combines with J gene TRBJ1-1, with TRBD1 matching 8 bases. The germline V gene encodes CDR1 MDHEN and CDR2 SYDVKM. The CDR3 is made up of 15 amino acids. The V and J ends lost 5 bases and 4 bases, in that order; junction bases with no gene match: 9. CDR3 coding DNA: TGTGCCAGCAGTCCTCCGACAGGGGTTTTCACTGAAGCTTTCTTT. Protein: CASSPPTGVFTEAFF. Together with reference TRBV28 and TRBJ1-1, the CDR3 gives the full variable domain: DVKVTQSSRYLVKRTGEKVFLECVQDMDHENMFWYRQDPGLGLRLIYFSYDVKMKEKGDIPEGYSVSREKKERFSLILESASTNQTSMYLCASSPPTGVFTEAFFGQGTRLTVV.

This clonotype was seen a handful of times. The junction shows a germline mismatch at one end, possibly a read error. The genes are TRBV7-7 and TRBJ2-3; 12 positions agree with TRBD2. The CDR3 is made up of 16 amino acids. Looked up from germline, CDR1 is SSHAT and CDR2 is FNYEAQ (reference sequence). CDR3 in DNA: TGTGCTAGCAGCTTAGGACTAGCGGGAAGCACAGATACGCAGTATTTT. Its translation is CASSLGLAGSTDTQYF.

Ten or more counts support this clonotype. This chain connects TRBV20-1 to TRBJ1-5, with D unresolved. Between the trimmed V and J ends, which lost 0 bases and 6 bases, there was a span of 12 bases. CDR1 is DFQATT, CDR2 SNEGSKA, per germline (reference sequence). This CDR3 is built from 14 residues. The CDR3 sequence is CSARDSREGQPQHF. The CDR3 DNA reads as TGCAGTGCTAGAGATAGTCGGGAGGGTCAGCCCCAGCATTTT.